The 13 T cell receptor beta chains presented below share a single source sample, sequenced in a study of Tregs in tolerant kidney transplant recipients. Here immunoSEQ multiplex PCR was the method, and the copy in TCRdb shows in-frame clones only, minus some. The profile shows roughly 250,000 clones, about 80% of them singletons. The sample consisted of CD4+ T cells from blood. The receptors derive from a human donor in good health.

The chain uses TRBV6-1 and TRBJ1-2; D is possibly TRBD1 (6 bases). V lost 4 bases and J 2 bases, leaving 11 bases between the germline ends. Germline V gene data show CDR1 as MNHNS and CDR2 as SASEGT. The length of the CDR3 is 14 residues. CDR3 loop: CASSAPTGNYGYTF. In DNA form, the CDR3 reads TGTGCCAGCAGTGCTCCGACAGGAAACTATGGCTACACCTTC.

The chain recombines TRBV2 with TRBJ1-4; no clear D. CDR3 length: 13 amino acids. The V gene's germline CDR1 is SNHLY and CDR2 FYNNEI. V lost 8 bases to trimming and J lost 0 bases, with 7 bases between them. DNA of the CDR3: TGTGCCAGCCGGAGGGCAACTAATGAAAAACTGTTTTTT. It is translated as CASRRATNEKLFF.

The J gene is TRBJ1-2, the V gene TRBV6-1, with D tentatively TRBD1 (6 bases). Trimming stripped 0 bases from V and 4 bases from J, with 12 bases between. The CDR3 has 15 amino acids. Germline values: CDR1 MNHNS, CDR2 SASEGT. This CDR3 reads CASSEAAGHSYGYTF. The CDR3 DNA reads TGTGCCAGCAGTGAAGCGGCGGGACACAGCTATGGCTACACCTTC.

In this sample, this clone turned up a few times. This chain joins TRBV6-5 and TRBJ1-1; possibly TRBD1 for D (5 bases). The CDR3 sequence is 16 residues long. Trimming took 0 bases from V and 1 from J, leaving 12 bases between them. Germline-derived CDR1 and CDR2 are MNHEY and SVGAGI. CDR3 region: CASSYSRGGKNTEAFF. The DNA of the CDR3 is TGTGCCAGCAGTTACTCGCGGGGGGGTAAGAACACTGAAGCTTTCTTT.

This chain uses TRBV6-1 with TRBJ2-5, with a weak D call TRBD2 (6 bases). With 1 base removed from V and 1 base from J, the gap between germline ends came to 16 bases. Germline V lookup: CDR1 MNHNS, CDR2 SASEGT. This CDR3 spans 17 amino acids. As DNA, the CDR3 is TGTGCCAGCAGTGAAGGGGGGATGGCGGGGACCCAAGAGACCCAGTACTTC. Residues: CASSEGGMAGTQETQYF.

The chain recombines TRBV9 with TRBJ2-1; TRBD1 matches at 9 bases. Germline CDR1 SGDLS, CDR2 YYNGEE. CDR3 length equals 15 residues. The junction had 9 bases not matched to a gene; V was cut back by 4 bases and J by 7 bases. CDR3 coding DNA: TGTGCCAGCAGCATAAACCGGGACAGGGATAATGAGCAGTTCTTC. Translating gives CASSINRDRDNEQFF.

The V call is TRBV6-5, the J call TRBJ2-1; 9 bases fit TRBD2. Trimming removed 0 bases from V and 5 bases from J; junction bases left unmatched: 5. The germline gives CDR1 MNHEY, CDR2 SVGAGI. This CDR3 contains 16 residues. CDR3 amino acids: CASSYSASGDHNEQFF. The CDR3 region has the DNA TGTGCCAGCAGTTACTCGGCTAGCGGGGACCACAATGAGCAGTTCTTC.

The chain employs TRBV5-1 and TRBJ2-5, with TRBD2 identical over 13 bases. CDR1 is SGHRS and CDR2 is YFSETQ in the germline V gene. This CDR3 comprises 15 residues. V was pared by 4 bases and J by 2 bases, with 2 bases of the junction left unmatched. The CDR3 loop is CASSGTSGEQETQYF. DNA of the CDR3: TGCGCCAGCAGCGGGACTAGCGGGGAGCAAGAGACCCAGTACTTC.

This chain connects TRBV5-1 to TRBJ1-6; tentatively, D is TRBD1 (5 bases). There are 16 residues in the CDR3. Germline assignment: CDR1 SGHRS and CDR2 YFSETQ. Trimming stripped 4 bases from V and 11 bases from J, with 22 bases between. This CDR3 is CASSASGTQSGTPLHF. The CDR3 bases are TGCGCCAGCAGCGCCTCCGGGACCCAGAGCGGGACACCCCTCCACTTT.

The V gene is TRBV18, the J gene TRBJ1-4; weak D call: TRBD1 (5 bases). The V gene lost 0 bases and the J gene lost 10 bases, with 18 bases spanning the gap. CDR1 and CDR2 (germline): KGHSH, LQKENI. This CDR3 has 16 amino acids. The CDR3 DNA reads TGTGCCAGCTCACCACCTTCACAGGAGAACATAGGAAAACTGTTTTTT. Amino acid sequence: CASSPPSQENIGKLFF.

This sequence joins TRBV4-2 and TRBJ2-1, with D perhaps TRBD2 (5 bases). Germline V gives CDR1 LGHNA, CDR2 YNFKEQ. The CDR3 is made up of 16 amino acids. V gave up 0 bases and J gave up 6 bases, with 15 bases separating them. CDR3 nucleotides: TGTGCCAGCAGCCAAGATCAAGGACTCCCTCTCAATGAGCAGTTCTTC. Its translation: CASSQDQGLPLNEQFF.

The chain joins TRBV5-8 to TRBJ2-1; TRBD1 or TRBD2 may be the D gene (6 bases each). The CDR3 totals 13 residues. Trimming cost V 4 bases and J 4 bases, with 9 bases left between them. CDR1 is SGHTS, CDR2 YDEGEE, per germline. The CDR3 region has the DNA TGTGCCAGCAGCCCGGGGGCTTACAATGAGCAGTTCTTC. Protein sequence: CASSPGAYNEQFF.

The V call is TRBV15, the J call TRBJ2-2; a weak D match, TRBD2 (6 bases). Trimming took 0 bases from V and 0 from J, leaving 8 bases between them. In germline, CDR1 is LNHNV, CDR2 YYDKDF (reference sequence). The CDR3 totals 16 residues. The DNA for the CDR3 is TGTGCCACCAGCAGAGATGGGAGGACGAACACCGGGGAGCTGTTTTTT. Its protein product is CATSRDGRTNTGELFF.